This TCR beta chain was documented in a study of shared clonotypes between healthy human individuals. In the authors' methods: Junction-only immunoSEQ sequences carried no quality scores, so filtering differed. This table comes from immunoSEQ multiplex PCR, and its TCRdb copy is limited to in-frame clones, with some not included. V, J and clone size reflect that table, while D and trimming were determined from the DNA. The sample holds a few million clones; 80% to 95% are singletons and the top ten take 0.3% to 0.4%. This receptor was taken from a man younger than 35 in good health. Some clones in this sample may be carry-over from other donors' samples. Sequencing was carried out using naive CD4+ T cells from PBMCs. Subset of the sample: CD45RA+ positively selected.

The CDR3 loop is CASSNQALGTEAFF. The CDR3 DNA reads TGTGCCAGCAGTAACCAGGCCCTGGGGACTGAAGCTTTCTTT. V and J are TRBV27 and TRBJ1-1; D gene ambiguous. Trimming cost V 5 bases and J 5 bases, with 15 bases left between them. The V gene's germline CDR1 is MNHEY and CDR2 SMNVEV (reference sequence). The CDR3 runs to 14 residues.